This T cell receptor beta chain was profiled in a study of cytotoxic CD8 clonotypes in ibrutinib-treated CLL. General study points: Contraction or stability on treatment was seen for public clonotypes, which were uncommon.

Sequencing used immunoSEQ multiplex PCR; TCRdb keeps in-frame clones, though not all of them. The sample contains 140,000 or so clones, approximately 81% of which appear only once. Genomic DNA (roughly 1.8 micrograms) was obtained from cryopreserved PBMCs for construction of TCR beta libraries. The CDR3 has 16 residues. V lost 1 base and J lost 5; bases outside the gene matches: 11. In germline, CDR1 is SGHVS, CDR2 FQNEAQ. With respect to this clone: Its antigen is unknown.

The V gene is TRBV7-8, the J gene TRBJ2-7; 7 positions agree with TRBD2. This clonotype was sampled from a human donor with chronic lymphocytic leukemia. The sequenced sample was PBMCs, obtained after 12 months of ibrutinib treatment. CDR3 in amino acids: CASSLVGEGLTDEQYF. The CDR3 nucleotides are TGTGCCAGCAGCTTAGTGGGGGAGGGTTTGACCGACGAGCAGTACTTC.